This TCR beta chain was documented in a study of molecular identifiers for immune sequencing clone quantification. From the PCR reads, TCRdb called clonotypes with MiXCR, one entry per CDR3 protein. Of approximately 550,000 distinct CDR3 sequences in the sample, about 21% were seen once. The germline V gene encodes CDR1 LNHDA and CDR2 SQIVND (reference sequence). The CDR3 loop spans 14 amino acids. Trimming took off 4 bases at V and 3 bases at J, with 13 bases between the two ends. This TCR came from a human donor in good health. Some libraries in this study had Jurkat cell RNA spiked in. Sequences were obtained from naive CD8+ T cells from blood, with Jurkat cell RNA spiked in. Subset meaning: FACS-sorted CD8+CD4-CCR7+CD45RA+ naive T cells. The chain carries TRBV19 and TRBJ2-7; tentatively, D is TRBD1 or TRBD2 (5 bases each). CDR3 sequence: CASSSTGTHYEQYF. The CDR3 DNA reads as TGTGCCAGTAGTAGTACCGGGACCCACTACGAGCAGTACTTC. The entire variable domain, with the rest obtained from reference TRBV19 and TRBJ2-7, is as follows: DGGITQSPKYLFRKEGQNVTLSCEQNLNHDAMYWYRQDPGQGLRLIYYSQIVNDFQKGDIAEGYSVSREKKESFPLTVTSAQKNPTAFYLCASSSTGTHYEQYFGPGTRLTVT.